The present entry profiles one TCR beta chain with its context. Study members were between roughly 18 and 89 years old and lived in some 26 US regions. Cohort 3 recovery required two negative PCRs, clearance, or symptom resolution. The entry originates in a study of blood T cell repertoires in COVID-19. Overall study: Nucleic acid was either cDNA or gDNA, and it came from T cells, B-cell-depleted T cells, or PBMCs.

Germline V CDR1 and CDR2: SGHRS, YFSETQ. The length of the CDR3 is 17 residues. Trimming at V came to 0 bases and at J to 4 bases, leaving 10 bases not matched to a gene. Sequencing was performed with immunoSEQ multiplex PCR; in TCRdb, only in-frame clones are kept and a portion is missing. This table holds a few hundred thousand clones, 80% to 95% found once. The chain has TRBV5-1 and TRBJ2-3; 8 bases fit TRBD1. The sample was PBMCs or T cells enriched from blood (not recorded which). This TCR was sampled from a man in his late teens or twenties who had recovered from COVID-19. In DNA form, the CDR3 reads TGCGCCAGCAGCTTGGAGCCAGGGGGCGAACGATCAGATACGCAGTATTTT. The encoded protein is CASSLEPGGERSDTQYF.